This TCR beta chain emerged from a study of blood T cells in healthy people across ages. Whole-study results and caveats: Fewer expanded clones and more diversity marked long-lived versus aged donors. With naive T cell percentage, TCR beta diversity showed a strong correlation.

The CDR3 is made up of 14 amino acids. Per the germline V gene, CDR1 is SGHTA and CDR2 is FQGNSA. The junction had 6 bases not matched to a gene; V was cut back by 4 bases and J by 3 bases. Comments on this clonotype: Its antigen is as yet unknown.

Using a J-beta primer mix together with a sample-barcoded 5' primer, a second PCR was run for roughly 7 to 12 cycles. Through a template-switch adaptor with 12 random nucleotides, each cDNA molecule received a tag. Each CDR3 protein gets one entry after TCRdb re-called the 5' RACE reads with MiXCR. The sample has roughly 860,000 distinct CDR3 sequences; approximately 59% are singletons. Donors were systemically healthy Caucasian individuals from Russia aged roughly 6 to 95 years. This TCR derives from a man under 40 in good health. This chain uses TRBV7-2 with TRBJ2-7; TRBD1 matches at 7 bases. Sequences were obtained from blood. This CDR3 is CASSSMGQNYEQYF. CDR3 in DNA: TGTGCCAGCAGCTCCATGGGACAGAACTACGAGCAGTACTTC.